The entry below describes one T cell receptor (beta chain). A few counts support this clonotype. Its antigen remains unidentified. No qualities accompany the bases; no much larger clone lies one base away. The data stem from a study of response to subunit inactivated influenza vaccine (dated by TCRdb to about 2018). In the study overall: Deep quantitative profiling of the T cell receptor repertoire was used in the study to follow responses to a trivalent subunit inactivated influenza vaccine. Beyond this particular receptor, the publication reports: The authors suggested that each seasonal influenza vaccination may recruit only a limited number of new T cells.

The protocol used for the library was RT-PCR. Sequencing took place on an Illumina HiSeq 2500. In-frame beta chains were kept once TCRdb had trimmed the public reads at Q25 with fastp and called clones with MiXCR. Each record represents a unique CDR3 protein, reported with the most common genes and DNA among its rows. Here the sample has just under 550,000 distinct CDR3 sequences; approximately 24% occur a single time. The ten largest make up 2.5% to 3% of the sample. In the germline V gene (reference sequence), CDR1 corresponds to DFQATT and CDR2 to SNEGSKA. There are 13 amino acids in the CDR3, from cysteine to phenylalanine inclusive. CDR3 DNA only is kept here, 39 bases in frame from base 1. Ends trimmed: V by 6 bases, J by 4 bases; bases unmatched to a gene: 6. These data were also reused for a study on T cells expressing NK-cell markers. As described in the second report: 5'RACE template switching, by which a universal primer site and unique molecular identifiers were added, was used to make TCR beta cDNA libraries. In sorted CD3+CD56+NKG2C+, CD3+CD56+NKG2C- and CD3+CD56-NKG2C+ T-cell subsets from several donors, TCR beta-chain repertoires were profiled. Among the eight sequenced donors, only one was HCMV-seronegative, while the other seven were HCMV-seropositive. In several experiments an anti-gammadeltaTCR antibody was added to restrict sorting to alphabetaTCR-expressing T cells. In roughly 6 donors, the dominant CD3+CD56+NKG2C+ clonotypes ranked among the top 10 CD8+ clonotypes, making up about 1.0-7.5% of CD8+ T cells. Those dominant clonotypes were again the most abundant among CD3+CD56-NKG2C+ cells in a handful of donors, at about 28.3-60.1%. Whether the expanded NKG2C-expressing T cell clones were specific for HCMV antigens was left unclear. All eight donors whose samples were sequenced were randomly selected healthy volunteers, three of them men and five women. To determine HCMV serostatus, a commercial ELISA kit was used to detect HCMV-specific IgG in serum. Ficoll density gradient centrifugation was used to isolate peripheral blood mononuclear cells from blood. Using Miltenyi isolation kits, CD4+ and CD8+ T cells were isolated from PBMC through magnetic immunoseparation. Priming for cDNA synthesis came from the TCR beta constant segment, and two successive PCR amplification steps followed. Libraries were sequenced as 2 x 150 bp reads on Illumina HiSeq 2000/2500, MiSeq or NextSeq. MIGEC was used to demultiplex reads and group reads by UMI, and MiTCR was used to assemble and quantify clonotypes. To exclude erroneous sequences, any TCR cDNA sequence not supported by at least two reads was discarded. The tcR package was used for downstream repertoire analysis, with clonotypes matched between fractions based on CDR3 nucleotide sequence plus V segment. VDJmatch was used to annotate antigen specificity against VDJdb, with one amino acid substitution allowed in CDR3.

The sequence joins TRBV20-1 to TRBJ2-5, with TRBD1 identical over 9 junction bases. This clonotype originated in a middle-aged man who received an inactivated influenza vaccine. Donor details come from another sample of the same person, matched by shared clones. The starting material was CD4+ T cells sorted from PBMCs, obtained 11 to 12 days after vaccination. This receptor carries the CDR3 CSAHRGRRETQYF. The DNA sequence is as follows: TGCAGTGCCCACAGGGGGCGACGAGAGACCCAGTACTTC.